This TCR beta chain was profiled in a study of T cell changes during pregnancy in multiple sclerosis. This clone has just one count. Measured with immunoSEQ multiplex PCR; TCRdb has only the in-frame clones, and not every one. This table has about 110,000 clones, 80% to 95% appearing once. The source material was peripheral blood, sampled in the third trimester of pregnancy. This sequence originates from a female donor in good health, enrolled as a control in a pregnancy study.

CDR3 sequence (DNA): TGTGCCAGCAGCCAAATTAGGGGTACCGGGGAGCTGTTTTTT. Amino acids: CASSQIRGTGELFF. This chain connects TRBV14 to TRBJ2-2; perhaps TRBD1 as D (5 bases). The germline CDR1 and CDR2 sequences are SGHDN and FVKESK. CDR3 length: 14 amino acids. V gave up 2 bases and J gave up 5 bases, with 9 bases separating them.